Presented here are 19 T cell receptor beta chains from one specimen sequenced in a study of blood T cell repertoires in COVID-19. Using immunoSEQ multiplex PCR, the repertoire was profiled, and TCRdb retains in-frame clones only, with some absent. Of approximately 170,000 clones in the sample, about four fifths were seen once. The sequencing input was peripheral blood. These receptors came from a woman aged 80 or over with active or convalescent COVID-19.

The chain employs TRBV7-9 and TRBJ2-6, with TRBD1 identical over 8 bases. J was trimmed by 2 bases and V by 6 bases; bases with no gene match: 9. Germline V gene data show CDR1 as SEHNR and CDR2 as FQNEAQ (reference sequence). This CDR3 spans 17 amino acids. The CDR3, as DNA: TGTGCCAGCAGTTTCGGACAGGGAATAGCTGGGGCCAACGTCCTGACTTTC. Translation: CASSFGQGIAGANVLTF.

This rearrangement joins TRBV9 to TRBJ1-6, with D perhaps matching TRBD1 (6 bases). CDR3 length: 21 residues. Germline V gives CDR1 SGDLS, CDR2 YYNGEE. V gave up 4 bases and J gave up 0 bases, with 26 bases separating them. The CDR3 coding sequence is TGTGCCAGCAGCTCAGGGGCGGGGGCCTTCCCCAAGAGCTCCTATAATTCACCCCTCCACTTT. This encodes CASSSGAGAFPKSSYNSPLHF.

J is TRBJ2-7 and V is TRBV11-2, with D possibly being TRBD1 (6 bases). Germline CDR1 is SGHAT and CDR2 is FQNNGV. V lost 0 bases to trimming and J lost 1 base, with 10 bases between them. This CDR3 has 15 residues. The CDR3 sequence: CASSLDGTRSYEQYF. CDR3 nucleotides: TGTGCCAGCAGCTTAGATGGGACACGTTCCTACGAGCAGTACTTC.

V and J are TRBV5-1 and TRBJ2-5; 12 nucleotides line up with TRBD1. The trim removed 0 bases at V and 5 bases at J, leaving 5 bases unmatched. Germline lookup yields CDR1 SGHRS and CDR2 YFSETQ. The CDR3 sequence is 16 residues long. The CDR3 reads CASSLAGQGAWETQYF. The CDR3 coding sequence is TGCGCCAGCAGCTTGGCGGGACAGGGGGCTTGGGAGACCCAGTACTTC.

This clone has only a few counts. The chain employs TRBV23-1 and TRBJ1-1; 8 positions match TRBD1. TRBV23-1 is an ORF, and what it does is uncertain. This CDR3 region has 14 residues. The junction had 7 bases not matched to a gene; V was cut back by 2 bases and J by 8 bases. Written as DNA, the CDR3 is TGCGCCAGCAGTCAAAGGGACAGGCTGATAGAAGCTTTCTTT. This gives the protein CASSQRDRLIEAFF.

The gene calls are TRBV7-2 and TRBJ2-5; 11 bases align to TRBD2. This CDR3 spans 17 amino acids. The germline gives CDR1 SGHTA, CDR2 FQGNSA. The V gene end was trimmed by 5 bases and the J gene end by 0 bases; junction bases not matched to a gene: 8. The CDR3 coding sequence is TGTGCCAGCAGCAAACCAACGACTAGCGGGAACCAAGAGACCCAGTACTTC. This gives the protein CASSKPTTSGNQETQYF.

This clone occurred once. The CDR3 region is CASSLDPGAYEQYF. The CDR3 DNA follows: TGCGCCAGCAGCTTGGATCCGGGGGCCTACGAGCAGTACTTC. This chain uses TRBV5-1 with TRBJ2-7; D is possibly TRBD2 (6 bases). With 0 bases removed from V and 2 bases from J, the gap between germline ends came to 9 bases. Looked up from germline, CDR1 is SGHRS and CDR2 is YFSETQ. This CDR3 spans 14 amino acids.

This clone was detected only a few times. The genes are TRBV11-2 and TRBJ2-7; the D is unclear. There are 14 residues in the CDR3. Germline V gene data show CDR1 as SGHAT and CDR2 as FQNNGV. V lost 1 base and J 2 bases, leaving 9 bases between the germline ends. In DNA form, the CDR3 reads TGTGCCAGCAGCTTAGTGGCAGTTACCTACGAGCAGTACTTC. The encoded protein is CASSLVAVTYEQYF.

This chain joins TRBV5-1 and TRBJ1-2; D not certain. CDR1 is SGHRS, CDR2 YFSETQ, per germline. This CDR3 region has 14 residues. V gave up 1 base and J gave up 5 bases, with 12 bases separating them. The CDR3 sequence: CASSLYQRSYGYTF. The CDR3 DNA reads TGCGCCAGCAGCTTGTATCAGAGGAGTTATGGCTACACCTTC.

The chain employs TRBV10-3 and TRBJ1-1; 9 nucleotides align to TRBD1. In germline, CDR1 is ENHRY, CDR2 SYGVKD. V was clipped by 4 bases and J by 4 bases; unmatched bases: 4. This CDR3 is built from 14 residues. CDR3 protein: CAISARQGVTEAFF. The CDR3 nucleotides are TGTGCCATCAGTGCCAGACAGGGGGTCACTGAAGCTTTCTTT.

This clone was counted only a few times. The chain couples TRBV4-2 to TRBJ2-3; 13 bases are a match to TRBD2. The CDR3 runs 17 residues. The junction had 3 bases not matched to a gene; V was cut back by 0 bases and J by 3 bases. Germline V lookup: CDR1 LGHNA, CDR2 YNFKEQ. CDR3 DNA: TGTGCCAGCAGCCAAGAGGGGACTAGCGGGATAACAGATACGCAGTATTTT. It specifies CASSQEGTSGITDTQYF.

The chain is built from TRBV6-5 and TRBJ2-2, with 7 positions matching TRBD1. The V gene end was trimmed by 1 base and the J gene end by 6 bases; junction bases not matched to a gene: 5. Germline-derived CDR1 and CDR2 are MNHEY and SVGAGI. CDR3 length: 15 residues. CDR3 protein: CASSYFLTGAGELFF. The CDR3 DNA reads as TGTGCCAGCAGTTACTTCCTTACAGGGGCCGGGGAGCTGTTTTTT.

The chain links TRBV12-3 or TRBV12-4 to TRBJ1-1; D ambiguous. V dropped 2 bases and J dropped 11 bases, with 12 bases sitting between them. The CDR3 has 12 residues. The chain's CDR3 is CASSLRETGAFF. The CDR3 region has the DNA TGTGCCAGCAGTTTACGGGAAACCGGGGCTTTCTTT.

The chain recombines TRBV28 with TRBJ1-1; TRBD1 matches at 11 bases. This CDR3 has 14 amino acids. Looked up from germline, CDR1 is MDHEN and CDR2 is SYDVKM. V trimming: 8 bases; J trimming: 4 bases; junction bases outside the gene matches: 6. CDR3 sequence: CASSRDRGGTEAFF. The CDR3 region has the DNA TGTGCCAGCTCCCGGGACAGGGGGGGCACTGAAGCTTTCTTT.

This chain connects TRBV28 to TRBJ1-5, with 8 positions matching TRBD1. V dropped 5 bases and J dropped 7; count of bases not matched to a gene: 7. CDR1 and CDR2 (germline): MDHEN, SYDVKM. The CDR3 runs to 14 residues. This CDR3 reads CASSAGQGDQPQHF. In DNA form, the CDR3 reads TGTGCCAGCAGTGCTGGACAGGGAGACCAGCCCCAGCATTTT.

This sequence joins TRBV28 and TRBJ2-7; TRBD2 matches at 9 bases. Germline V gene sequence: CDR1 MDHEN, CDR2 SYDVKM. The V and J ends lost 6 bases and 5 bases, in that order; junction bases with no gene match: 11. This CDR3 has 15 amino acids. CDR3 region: CASRLAGFPPHEQYF. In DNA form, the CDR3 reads TGTGCCAGCAGGCTAGCGGGATTCCCCCCCCACGAGCAGTACTTC.

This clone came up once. The CDR3 here is CASSEAWLEYEQYF. The CDR3 nucleotides are TGTGCCAGCAGTGAAGCTTGGCTAGAATACGAGCAGTACTTC. The genes are TRBV6-1 and TRBJ2-7; no clear D gene. CDR1 is MNHNS and CDR2 is SASEGT in the germline V gene. The CDR3 sequence is 14 residues long. Trimming cost V 0 bases and J 4 bases, with 10 bases left between them.

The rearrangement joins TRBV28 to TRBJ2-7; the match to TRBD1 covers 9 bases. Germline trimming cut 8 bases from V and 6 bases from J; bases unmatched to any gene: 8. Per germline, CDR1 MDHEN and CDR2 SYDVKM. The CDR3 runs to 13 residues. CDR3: CASPGQGSSEQYF. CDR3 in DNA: TGTGCCAGCCCTGGACAGGGGAGCTCCGAGCAGTACTTC.

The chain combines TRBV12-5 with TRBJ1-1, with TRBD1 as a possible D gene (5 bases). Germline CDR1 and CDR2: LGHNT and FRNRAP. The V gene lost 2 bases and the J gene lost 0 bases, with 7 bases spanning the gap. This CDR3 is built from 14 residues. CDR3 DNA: TGTGCTAGTGGTTTGAACAGGTTGAACACTGAAGCTTTCTTT. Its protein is CASGLNRLNTEAFF.